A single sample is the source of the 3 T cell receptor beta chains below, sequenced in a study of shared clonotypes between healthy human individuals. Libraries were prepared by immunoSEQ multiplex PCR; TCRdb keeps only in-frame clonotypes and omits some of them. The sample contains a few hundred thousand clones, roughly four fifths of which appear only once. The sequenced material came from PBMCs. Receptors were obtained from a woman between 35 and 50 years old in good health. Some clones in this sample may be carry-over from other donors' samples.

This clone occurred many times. CDR3 sequence: CASSSLTWAQYF. The DNA for the CDR3 is TGTGCCAGCAGCTCTCTGACCTGGGCCCAGTACTTC. This chain links TRBV7-2 with TRBJ2-5; D is unresolved. The CDR3 contains 12 residues. Between the trimmed V and J ends, which lost 4 bases and 9 bases, there was a span of 12 bases. Germline CDR1 reads SGHTA; CDR2 reads FQGNSA. The variable domain in full, with the rest retrieved from reference TRBV7-2 and TRBJ2-5, is GAGVSQSPSNKVTEKGKDVELRCDPISGHTALYWYRQSLGQGLEFLIYFQGNSAPDKSGLPSDRFSAERTGGSVSTLTIQRTQQEDSAVYLCASSSLTWAQYFGPGTRLLVL.

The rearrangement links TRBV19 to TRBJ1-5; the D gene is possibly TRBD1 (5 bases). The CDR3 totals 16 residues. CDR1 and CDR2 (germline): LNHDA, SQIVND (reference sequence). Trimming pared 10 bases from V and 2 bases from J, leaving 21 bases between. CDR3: CATAYDGAQGNQPQHF. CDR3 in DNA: TGTGCCACAGCCTACGACGGGGCGCAGGGCAATCAGCCCCAGCATTTT.

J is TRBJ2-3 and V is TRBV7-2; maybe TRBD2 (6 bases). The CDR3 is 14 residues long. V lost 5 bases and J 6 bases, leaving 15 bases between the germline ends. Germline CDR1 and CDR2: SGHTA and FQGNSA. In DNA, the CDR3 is TGTGCCAGCAGCCCTAGCGCCATGGCCGATACGCAGTATTTT. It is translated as CASSPSAMADTQYF.